The clone carrying this TCR beta chain came up once. The antigen remains unidentified. Germline CDR1 reads SEHNR; CDR2 reads FQNEAQ (reference sequence). This CDR3 comprises 15 residues. With 1 base removed from V and 5 bases from J, the gap between germline ends came to 11 bases. This entry is derived from a study of graft-versus-host responses after intestinal transplantation. Method: immunoSEQ multiplex PCR; TCRdb's copy keeps in-frame clones and lacks some. This sample has approximately 85,000 clones, with about 93% found just once. General observations from the study: Marrow from the recipient contained GvH clones, some of which had appeared first in ileum or blood. Clonal ratios of graft-versus-host to host-versus-graft in allografts were high for patients exhibiting graft-donor T cell macrochimerism.

Sequenced material: unstimulated CD8+ T cells sorted from spleen or lymph node cells, taken before transplant. The chain employs TRBV7-9 and TRBJ2-2; D not resolved. The sequence was collected from a human donor who was the organ donor for an intestinal transplant. CDR3 bases: TGTGCCAGCAGCTTAGGCGTAGAGGTGACCGGGGAGCTGTTTTTT. Translated: CASSLGVEVTGELFF. Drawing the rest from reference TRBV7-9 and TRBJ2-2, the complete variable domain is DTGVSQNPRHKITKRGQNVTFRCDPISEHNRLYWYRQTLGQGPEFLTYFQNEAQLEKSRLLSDRFSAERPKGSFSTLEIQRTEQGDSAMYLCASSLGVEVTGELFFGEGSRLTVL.